This entry lists 10 T cell receptor beta chains sequenced from one sample in a study of breast tumors, draining lymph nodes, adjacent tissues. TCRdb re-called the multiplex PCR reads through MiXCR, storing one row per CDR3 protein. The sample yields about 110,000 distinct CDR3 sequences, 30% seen once. Samples came from axillary lymph nodes draining the breast cancer. The sequenced sample was axillary lymph node tissue. The source of these receptors is a female donor with breast cancer. Some clones in this sample may be carry-over from other donors' samples.

This clonotype was seen ten or more times. The J gene is TRBJ1-4, the V gene TRBV29-1; D not resolved. Germline V gene data show CDR1 as SQVTM and CDR2 as ANQGSEA. The V end lost 4 bases, the J end lost 8 bases, and 17 bases lay between the germline ends. CDR3 size: 14 residues. For the CDR3, the DNA is TGCAGCGTTGCGTGGGAGCCGGGTCGAGAAAAACTGTTTTTT. It codes for CSVAWEPGREKLFF.

This clonotype was seen repeatedly, ten times or more. The chain's CDR3 is CASSDTLRPAGYGYTF. In DNA form, the CDR3 reads TGTGCCAGCAGTGATACTTTGCGACCCGCCGGCTATGGCTACACCTTC. The chain links TRBV6-4 to TRBJ1-2; D uncertain. Trimming shortened V by 3 bases and J by 4 bases, and 18 bases separated the two germline ends. CDR1 is MRHNA and CDR2 is SNTAGT in the germline V gene. The CDR3 consists of 16 residues.

This clonotype was recorded at least ten times. The rearrangement links TRBV3-1 to TRBJ2-7; D possibly matches TRBD1 or TRBD2 (5 bases each). The CDR3 extends over 16 amino acids. CDR1 is LGHDT and CDR2 is YNNKEL in the germline V gene (reference sequence). The ends were cut back, 1 base at V and 1 base at J, with 14 bases in the middle. CDR3 coding DNA: TGTGCCAGCAGCCAAGCCGGGGACCTAAAATCCTACGAGCAGTACTTC. This gives the protein CASSQAGDLKSYEQYF.

This clonotype was seen repeatedly, ten times or more. The chain combines TRBV7-9 with TRBJ2-5; D is ambiguous. This CDR3 comprises 13 residues. Germline lookup yields CDR1 SEHNR and CDR2 FQNEAQ (reference sequence). V lost 1 base and J lost 2, with 5 bases in between. DNA for the CDR3: TGTGCCAGCAGCTTAGGGCGTCAAGAGACCCAGTACTTC. Translated: CASSLGRQETQYF.

This clonotype was observed many times. The rearrangement links TRBV12-3 or TRBV12-4 to TRBJ2-3; possibly TRBD1 for D (5 bases). V lost 3 bases and J 4 bases, leaving 11 bases between the germline ends. This CDR3 is 14 amino acids long. The CDR3 is CASSLIQVSDTQYF. DNA of the CDR3: TGTGCCAGCAGTTTGATACAGGTGTCAGATACGCAGTATTTT.

This clonotype was counted ten times or more. Here the CDR3 DNA reads TGTGCCAGCAGCTTGGGACTAGCGGGAATTGAGCAGTACTTC. Amino acids: CASSLGLAGIEQYF. This chain connects TRBV5-6 to TRBJ2-7, with TRBD2 matching 11 bases. The germline V gene has CDR1 SGHDT and CDR2 YYEEEE. The CDR3 is 14 residues long. V lost 0 bases, J lost 7 bases, and 3 bases stayed unmatched. The full variable domain, rest sourced from reference TRBV5-6 and TRBJ2-7, is DAGVTQSPTHLIKTRGQQVTLRCSPKSGHDTVSWYQQALGQGPQFIFQYYEEEERQRGNFPDRFSGHQFPNYSSELNVNALLLGDSALYLCASSLGLAGIEQYFGPGTRLTVT.

In regard to this clonotype: At one end the junction does not follow the germline gene, possibly because of a read error. The chain links TRBV7-7 to TRBJ2-5; D possibly matches TRBD1 or TRBD2 (6 bases each). This CDR3 comprises 12 residues. Looked up from germline, CDR1 is SSHAT and CDR2 is FNYEAQ (reference sequence). Here the CDR3 reads CASSLWGAAQYF. For the CDR3, the DNA is TGTGCTAGCAGCTTATGGGGGGCGGCCCAGTACTTC.

This clonotype came up many times. The chain couples TRBV7-9 to TRBJ2-2, with TRBD2 identical over 10 bases. J was trimmed by 6 bases and V by 3 bases; bases with no gene match: 10. Per germline, CDR1 SEHNR and CDR2 FQNEAQ (reference sequence). The CDR3 runs to 17 residues. The CDR3 nucleotides read TGTGCCAGCAGCTTTTCAGGCCTAGCGGGAGTCTCCGGGGAGCTGTTTTTT. Translated, it gives CASSFSGLAGVSGELFF.

This clonotype has ten or more counts. The genes are TRBV20-1 and TRBJ2-2, with no clear D. The CDR3 consists of 13 residues. Trimming took off 2 bases at V and 6 bases at J, with 10 bases between the two ends. Per the germline V gene, CDR1 is DFQATT and CDR2 is SNEGSKA (reference sequence). In nucleotides, the CDR3 is TGCAGTGCTAGACCCGGAAGCTCCGGGGAGCTGTTTTTT. Its protein is CSARPGSSGELFF.

The genes are TRBV5-1 and TRBJ1-5; TRBD1 matches at 8 bases. Germline values: CDR1 SGHRS, CDR2 YFSETQ. Trimming took 4 bases from V and 6 from J; bases not matched to a gene: 6. This CDR3 spans 14 amino acids. DNA for the CDR3: TGCGCCAGCAGCCCGGACAGGGATCCTCAGCCCCAGCATTTT. It codes for CASSPDRDPQPQHF.